This entry describes one TCR beta chain. This sample is drawn from a study of PD-L1 blockade in urothelial cancer. The repertoire was sequenced with immunoSEQ multiplex PCR; TCRdb's copy has only in-frame clones and lacks some. Of 80,000 to 90,000 clones in the sample, approximately 87% were seen once. Specified time point: pretreatment peripheral blood. Each patient supplied 1 to 8 pretreatment and on-treatment samples. This CDR3 has 16 residues. Germline V CDR1 and CDR2: MNHEY, SVGAGI. V was clipped by 3 bases and J by 4 bases; unmatched bases: 10. The chain links TRBV6-5 to TRBJ2-3, with 7 bases aligning to TRBD2. The TCR sequence derives from a man in his 60s with urothelial cancer. The sequences come from PBMCs, collected around atezolizumab (anti-PD-L1) treatment. CDR3: CASSYRFLGGADTQYF. The CDR3, as DNA: TGTGCCAGCAGTTATCGTTTTTTGGGGGGGGCAGATACGCAGTATTTT.